This entry lists 22 T cell receptor beta chains sequenced from one sample in a study of blood T cell repertoires in COVID-19 (TCRdb year 2020). Library preparation employed the immunoSEQ multiplex PCR assay. TCRdb carries this immuneACCESS record with in-frame sequences only. Its versions omit some clonotypes, under half of them owing to an unresolved V gene in the studies checked, with the rest unexplained. The sample has 250,000 to 350,000 clones on record, 70% to 90% of them singletons. The top ten clonotypes cover roughly 4% of the sample. The sample taken for sequencing was PBMCs or T cells enriched from blood (not recorded which). Source of these receptors: a woman in her thirties who had recovered from COVID-19.

The chain uses TRBV11-2 and TRBJ1-3; tentative D call: TRBD1 (6 bases). The CDR3 loop spans 17 amino acids. CDR1 is SGHAT and CDR2 is FQNNGV in the germline V gene. Trimming cost V 7 bases and J 2 bases, with 21 bases left between them. CDR3 amino acids: CASTTGAGVNAGNTIYF. The CDR3 bases are TGTGCCAGCACCACCGGGGCAGGGGTCAATGCTGGAAACACCATATATTTT.

The chain carries TRBV7-8 and TRBJ1-4; D possibly corresponds to TRBD1 (6 bases). Germline V lookup: CDR1 SGHVS, CDR2 FQNEAQ. This CDR3 region has 14 residues. With 6 bases removed from V and 7 bases from J, the gap between germline ends came to 15 bases. The CDR3, as DNA: TGTGCCAGCAGTCTGACAGGACGGGCTGAAAAACTGTTTTTT. Residues: CASSLTGRAEKLFF. Full variable domain (remainder filled in from reference TRBV7-8 and TRBJ1-4): GAGVSQSPRYKVAKRGQDVALRCDPISGHVSLFWYQQALGQGPEFLTYFQNEAQLDKSGLPSDRFFAERPEGSVSTLKIQRTQQEDSAVYLCASSLTGRAEKLFFGSGTQLSVL.

The chain joins TRBV19 to TRBJ2-3, with TRBD1 matching 10 bases. V shed 9 bases, J shed 4 bases, and the junction held 4 bases outside the gene matches. CDR1 is LNHDA, CDR2 SQIVND, per germline (reference sequence). The CDR3 covers 13 residues. CDR3 in DNA: TGTGCCAGCGGGGACAGGGGTGCAGATACGCAGTATTTT. The encoded protein is CASGDRGADTQYF.

This sequence joins TRBV19 and TRBJ1-2; tentatively, D is TRBD1 (6 bases). The CDR3 loop spans 15 amino acids. The ends were cut back, 5 bases at V and 2 bases at J, with 15 bases in the middle. The germline CDR1 and CDR2 sequences are LNHDA and SQIVND (reference sequence). Here the CDR3 reads CASSPWTELNYGYTF. CDR3 nucleotide sequence: TGTGCCAGTAGTCCATGGACAGAACTCAACTATGGCTACACCTTC.

The rearrangement links TRBV3-1 (or the pseudogene TRBV3-2) to TRBJ1-4; 8 nucleotides agree with TRBD1. The CDR3 length is 15 residues. Per germline, CDR1 LGHDT and CDR2 YNNKEL (reference sequence). After removal of 5 bases from V and 5 bases from J, the junction contained 7 bases not matched to a gene. CDR3 sequence reads: CASSIRDRRNEKLFF. CDR3 nucleotides: TGTGCCAGCAGCATACGGGACAGGAGAAATGAAAAACTGTTTTTT.

This clone showed up just a few times. The chain is built from TRBV11-3 and TRBJ1-1; D possibly corresponds to TRBD1 (6 bases). The CDR3 has 13 residues. V lost 5 bases and J 1 base, leaving 8 bases between the germline ends. The germline CDR1 and CDR2 sequences are SGHNT and YENEEA. The CDR3 here is CASSVGQNTEAFF. As DNA, the CDR3 is TGTGCCAGCAGCGTGGGACAGAACACTGAAGCTTTCTTT.

This sequence joins TRBV9 and TRBJ2-1, with TRBD2 matching 11 bases. Germline CDR1 is SGDLS and CDR2 is YYNGEE. Trimming took 0 bases from V and 5 from J; bases not matched to a gene: 10. This CDR3 contains 18 residues. CDR3 in DNA: TGTGCCAGCAGCGTAGCCCCGGAACTAGCGGGGGAACACAATGAGCAGTTCTTC. It translates to CASSVAPELAGEHNEQFF.

The rearrangement joins TRBV19 to TRBJ1-5; TRBD1 matches 9 bases. The CDR3 consists of 16 residues. Germline V gene data show CDR1 as LNHDA and CDR2 as SQIVND (reference sequence). After removal of 7 bases from V and 6 bases from J, the junction contained 13 bases not matched to a gene. CDR3 in amino acids: CASKDRGAIESQPQHF. CDR3 bases: TGTGCCAGTAAAGACAGGGGGGCCATCGAGAGTCAGCCCCAGCATTTT. Complete variable domain (other parts from reference TRBV19 and TRBJ1-5): DGGITQSPKYLFRKEGQNVTLSCEQNLNHDAMYWYRQDPGQGLRLIYYSQIVNDFQKGDIAEGYSVSREKKESFPLTVTSAQKNPTAFYLCASKDRGAIESQPQHFGDGTRLSIL.

This clone was counted only a few times. This rearrangement joins TRBV30 to TRBJ2-4; D call uncertain. Germline CDR1 is GTSNPN and CDR2 is SVGIG (reference sequence). The V end was cut by 2 bases, the J end by 0 bases, with 11 bases between. The CDR3 loop spans 15 amino acids. CDR3 nucleotide sequence: TGTGCCTGGAGTCTCTCCTTTCTAGCCAAAAACATTCAGTACTTC. As protein: CAWSLSFLAKNIQYF.

This clone was seen once. The V and J genes are TRBV9 and TRBJ2-1, with 8 bases lining up with TRBD2. This CDR3 is built from 12 residues. V lost 8 bases, J lost 5 bases, and 3 bases stayed unmatched. CDR1 is SGDLS, CDR2 YYNGEE, per germline. Written as DNA, the CDR3 is TGTGCCAGTGCGGGGGGCCACAATGAGCAGTTCTTC. Amino acids: CASAGGHNEQFF.

The chain recombines TRBV7-2 with TRBJ2-7; tentative D call: TRBD1 (6 bases). CDR3 length: 15 residues. Germline CDR1 and CDR2: SGHTA and FQGNSA. V was cut by 3 bases and J by 6 bases, with 18 bases left in between. CDR3 in DNA: TGTGCCAGCAGCTTTTCGTCAGGGACAAGCCCCGAGCAGTACTTC. It encodes CASSFSSGTSPEQYF.

As to this clone: A single base separates this from a much larger clone, so it may be a read error. The V gene is TRBV7-8, the J gene TRBJ1-6; D gene ambiguous. The germline CDR1 and CDR2 sequences are SGHVS and FQNEAQ. The CDR3 has 15 amino acids. V was trimmed by 3 bases and J by 0 bases, leaving 6 bases between them. CDR3 sequence (DNA): TGTGCCAGCAGCTTTGAGAGCTCCTATAATTCACCCCTCCACTTT. Its protein is CASSFESSYNSPLHF.

The chain has TRBV19 and TRBJ2-1; TRBD2 agrees at 10 bases. CDR1 LNHDA and CDR2 SQIVND come from the germline V gene (reference sequence). The CDR3 is made up of 15 amino acids. The trim removed 4 bases at V and 5 bases at J, leaving 5 bases unmatched. The CDR3 reads CASSRGTSVNNEQFF. CDR3 sequence (DNA): TGTGCCAGTAGTAGAGGGACTAGCGTCAACAATGAGCAGTTCTTC.

This clone was seen just once. The genes are TRBV19 and TRBJ1-2, with TRBD1 matching 7 bases. The CDR3 runs to 14 residues. CDR1 and CDR2 (germline): LNHDA, SQIVND (reference sequence). Trimming removed 6 bases from V and 4 bases from J; junction bases left unmatched: 8. The DNA for the CDR3 is TGTGCCAGTAGGGGGACAGATCGACTCTATGGCTACACCTTC. This gives the protein CASRGTDRLYGYTF.

This clone was seen many times. The chain carries TRBV6-1 and TRBJ1-6, with TRBD1 matching over 10 bases. CDR1 is MNHNS, CDR2 SASEGT, per germline. The CDR3 runs to 15 residues. V shed 1 base and J 9 bases; nucleotides not matched to a gene: 3. Here the CDR3 DNA reads TGTGCCAGCAGTGAAGAAGGGACAGGGGTTTCACCCCTCCACTTT. Translating it yields CASSEEGTGVSPLHF.

The chain recombines TRBV3-1 (or the pseudogene TRBV3-2) with TRBJ2-6, with D possibly being TRBD1 (5 bases). The germline gives CDR1 LGHDT, CDR2 YNNKEL (reference sequence). There are 23 residues in the CDR3. The V end was cut by 3 bases, the J end by 0 bases, with 30 bases between. CDR3 nucleotide sequence: TGTGCCAGCAGCCATTCCCTCCCCAGAGTCAGGGTGGGATCCGACTCTGGGGCCAACGTCCTGACTTTC. This gives the protein CASSHSLPRVRVGSDSGANVLTF.

The chain links TRBV28 to TRBJ1-4; D gene uncertain. The ends were cut back, 5 bases at V and 7 bases at J, with 17 bases in the middle. The CDR3 is 15 amino acids. CDR1 MDHEN and CDR2 SYDVKM come from the germline V gene. DNA for the CDR3: TGTGCCAGCAGTCTCGGGTCGGGAAGGGTTGAAAAACTGTTTTTT. Its protein is CASSLGSGRVEKLFF.

The chain recombines TRBV3-1 (or the pseudogene TRBV3-2) with TRBJ2-3; D gene uncertain. Germline assignment: CDR1 LGHDT and CDR2 YNNKEL (reference sequence). This CDR3 spans 14 amino acids. The germline V and J ends were trimmed by 0 bases and 6 bases, with 10 bases remaining between them. As DNA, the CDR3 is TGTGCCAGCAGCCAAGATCTCACAGCCGATACGCAGTATTTT. This sequence encodes CASSQDLTADTQYF.

The chain joins TRBV30 to TRBJ1-2; 8 nucleotides line up with TRBD1. V lost 2 bases to trimming and J lost 8 bases; unmatched junction nucleotides: 4. The CDR3 runs to 12 residues. Germline V gene data show CDR1 as GTSNPN and CDR2 as SVGIG (reference sequence). The CDR3 DNA follows: TGTGCCTGGAGTTCCAGGGGGCAAGGCTACACCTTC. It codes for CAWSSRGQGYTF.

V and J are TRBV18 and TRBJ2-1; 9 nucleotides match TRBD2. With 4 bases clipped from V and 10 bases from J, the junction kept 2 bases outside the gene matches. CDR1 and CDR2 from the germline V gene are KGHSH and LQKENI. CDR3 length: 12 residues. The CDR3 sequence: CASSRLAEEQFF. DNA of the CDR3: TGTGCCAGCTCACGACTAGCGGAAGAGCAGTTCTTC.

The gene calls are TRBV3-1 (or the pseudogene TRBV3-2) and TRBJ2-5; TRBD1 aligns across 7 bases. Trimming cost V 1 base and J 3 bases; bases outside gene matches: 14. CDR3 length: 18 residues. Germline-derived CDR1 and CDR2 are LGHDT and YNNKEL (reference sequence). Written as DNA, the CDR3 is TGTGCCAGCAGCCAAGGTATGGGGACAGTCTTGAGTAAAGAGACCCAGTACTTC. Its translation: CASSQGMGTVLSKETQYF.

The V and J genes are TRBV18 and TRBJ1-1; a weak D match, TRBD1 (6 bases). V was trimmed by 1 base and J by 3 bases, leaving 12 bases between them. CDR1 is KGHSH and CDR2 is LQKENI in the germline V gene. CDR3 length equals 15 residues. The CDR3 loop reads CASSPRQGHYTEAFF. The DNA for the CDR3 is TGTGCCAGCTCACCACGGCAGGGACACTACACTGAAGCTTTCTTT.